This T cell receptor (beta chain) was observed in a study of cytomegalovirus exposure and HLA in healthy donors. Germline V gene sequence: CDR1 SGHTA, CDR2 FQGTGA. The length of the CDR3 is 15 residues. V trimming: 1 base; J trimming: 8 bases; junction bases outside the gene matches: 8. Comment on this clone: What it binds is not known.

Sequencing used immunoSEQ multiplex PCR; TCRdb keeps in-frame clones, though not all of them. The table has a few hundred thousand clones, 88% seen once. Study-level findings and limits: Confirmation was obtained in vitro that a few CMV-associated chains are specific for CMV antigens.

The TCR sequence derives from a woman aged 18 to 35 in good health and CMV-seronegative. The sequenced sample was PBMCs. V and J are TRBV7-3 and TRBJ2-1; 7 nucleotides align to TRBD1. In nucleotides, the CDR3 is TGTGCCAGCAGCTTAATGGTCACAGGGGTGGATGAGCAGTTCTTC. Amino acid sequence: CASSLMVTGVDEQFF. Drawing the rest from reference TRBV7-3 and TRBJ2-1, the complete variable domain is GAGVSQTPSNKVTEKGKYVELRCDPISGHTALYWYRQSLGQGPEFLIYFQGTGAADDSGLPNDRFFAVRPEGSVSTLKIQRTERGDSAVYLCASSLMVTGVDEQFFGPGTRLTVL.